Listed below are T cell receptor beta chains from one sample, sequenced in a study of beta chain features in type 1 diabetes. The method was immunoSEQ multiplex PCR; TCRdb's version includes in-frame clones alone and lacks a portion of them. The sample lists approximately 470,000 clones; approximately 30% were seen once. Sequenced material: naive CD4+ T cells from blood. The source of these receptors is a man aged 18 to 30 in good health. The CDR3 runs from the conserved cysteine through the conserved F or W. The order of the fields is clone size, D gene, J gene, V gene, CDR3 protein, CDR3 DNA. A D gene is named only where the DNA matches it firmly. Only part of the rows carry a size: once, few, many, or a class if the clone is expanded.

abundance: -; d_gene: -; j_gene: TRBJ2-3; v_gene: TRBV5-6; CDR3aa: CASSPITPRDGTDTQYF; CDR3nt: TGTGCCAGCAGCCCTATCACCCCCCGGGACGGAACAGATACGCAGTATTTT
abundance: few; d_gene: -; j_gene: TRBJ2-1; v_gene: TRBV4-2; CDR3aa: CASSPEGANEQFF; CDR3nt: TGTGCCAGCAGCCCGGAGGGAGCCAATGAGCAGTTCTTC
abundance: -; d_gene: TRBD2; j_gene: TRBJ2-2; v_gene: TRBV9; CDR3aa: CASSALADPMYGELFF; CDR3nt: TGTGCCAGCAGCGCCCTAGCGGACCCTATGTACGGGGAGCTGTTTTTT
abundance: -; d_gene: -; j_gene: TRBJ1-2; v_gene: TRBV2; CDR3aa: CASSLQSGEAGYTF; CDR3nt: TGTGCCAGCAGCCTCCAGTCCGGGGAGGCTGGCTACACCTTC
abundance: -; d_gene: -; j_gene: TRBJ2-3; v_gene: TRBV29-1; CDR3aa: CSVPRRATDTQYF; CDR3nt: TGCAGCGTCCCGCGGCGGGCCACAGATACGCAGTATTTT
abundance: few; d_gene: TRBD2; j_gene: TRBJ2-7; v_gene: TRBV30; CDR3aa: CAWSVTSGGYEQYF; CDR3nt: TGTGCCTGGAGTGTGACTAGCGGGGGCTACGAGCAGTACTTC
abundance: -; d_gene: -; j_gene: TRBJ2-3; v_gene: TRBV28; CDR3aa: CASSWARPKTDTQYF; CDR3nt: TGTGCCAGCAGTTGGGCCAGACCCAAAACAGATACGCAGTATTTT
abundance: -; d_gene: -; j_gene: TRBJ1-5; v_gene: TRBV20-1; CDR3aa: CSAGMEPQHF; CDR3nt: TGCAGTGCAGGGATGGAGCCCCAGCATTTT
abundance: -; d_gene: -; j_gene: TRBJ2-3; v_gene: TRBV7-2; CDR3aa: CASSLAGTPDTQYF; CDR3nt: TGTGCCAGCAGCTTAGCCGGCACCCCAGATACGCAGTATTTT
abundance: -; d_gene: TRBD2; j_gene: TRBJ2-1; v_gene: TRBV7-2; CDR3aa: CASTLAGAANEQFF; CDR3nt: TGTGCCAGCACCTTGGCGGGAGCTGCCAATGAGCAGTTCTTC
abundance: once; d_gene: -; j_gene: TRBJ2-7; v_gene: TRBV30; CDR3aa: CAWSANRPYEQYF; CDR3nt: TGTGCCTGGAGTGCCAACAGACCCTACGAGCAGTACTTC
abundance: -; d_gene: -; j_gene: TRBJ2-5; v_gene: TRBV29-1; CDR3aa: CSVDPETQYF; CDR3nt: TGCAGCGTTGACCCGGAGACCCAGTACTTC
abundance: -; d_gene: TRBD2; j_gene: TRBJ2-4; v_gene: TRBV18; CDR3aa: CASSPSGTHKNIQYF; CDR3nt: TGTGCCAGCTCACCAAGCGGGACCCACAAAAACATTCAGTACTTC
abundance: -; d_gene: -; j_gene: TRBJ2-3; v_gene: TRBV9; CDR3aa: CASSVQNTDTQYF; CDR3nt: TGTGCCAGCAGCGTACAGAACACAGATACGCAGTATTTT
abundance: -; d_gene: TRBD2; j_gene: TRBJ2-3; v_gene: TRBV7-9; CDR3aa: CASSLALAERGITQYF; CDR3nt: TGTGCCAGCAGCTTGGCCCTAGCGGAGAGAGGGATTACGCAGTATTTT
abundance: -; d_gene: TRBD1; j_gene: TRBJ2-3; v_gene: TRBV7-9; CDR3aa: CASSWTTGTWGGTQYF; CDR3nt: TGTGCCAGCAGCTGGACGACAGGGACGTGGGGCGGTACGCAGTATTTT
abundance: few; d_gene: -; j_gene: TRBJ1-1; v_gene: TRBV29-1; CDR3aa: CSVEEGNTEAFF; CDR3nt: TGCAGCGTTGAAGAGGGGAACACTGAAGCTTTCTTT
abundance: -; d_gene: TRBD2; j_gene: TRBJ2-5; v_gene: TRBV28; CDR3aa: CASTLRSGRAFGGETQYF; CDR3nt: TGTGCCAGCACCCTCCGGAGCGGGAGGGCCTTCGGTGGAGAGACCCAGTACTTC
abundance: -; d_gene: -; j_gene: TRBJ2-7; v_gene: TRBV28; CDR3aa: CASSSPTGATGYEQYF; CDR3nt: TGTGCCAGCAGTTCCCCAACCGGGGCCACGGGCTACGAGCAGTACTTC
abundance: -; d_gene: TRBD2; j_gene: TRBJ2-1; v_gene: TRBV5-1; CDR3aa: CASSWSGSGYNEQFF; CDR3nt: TGCGCCAGCAGCTGGAGCGGGAGCGGCTACAATGAGCAGTTCTTC
abundance: few; d_gene: -; j_gene: TRBJ1-4; v_gene: TRBV5-4; CDR3aa: CASSLGLNEKLFF; CDR3nt: TGTGCCAGCAGCCTGGGGTTAAATGAAAAACTGTTTTTT
abundance: -; d_gene: -; j_gene: TRBJ1-5; v_gene: TRBV28; CDR3aa: CASSFPDSNQPQHF; CDR3nt: TGTGCCAGCAGCTTTCCAGATAGCAATCAGCCCCAGCATTTT
abundance: few; d_gene: -; j_gene: TRBJ2-7; v_gene: TRBV7-2; CDR3aa: CASSLARGYEQYF; CDR3nt: TGTGCCAGCAGCTTAGCCCGAGGCTACGAGCAGTACTTC
abundance: few; d_gene: TRBD2; j_gene: TRBJ2-1; v_gene: TRBV29-1; CDR3aa: CSWRTSAYNEQFF; CDR3nt: TGCAGCTGGAGGACTAGCGCCTACAATGAGCAGTTCTTC
abundance: -; d_gene: -; j_gene: TRBJ1-5; v_gene: TRBV9; CDR3aa: CASSVASDQPQHF; CDR3nt: TGTGCCAGCAGCGTAGCCAGCGATCAGCCCCAGCATTTT
abundance: few; d_gene: TRBD1; j_gene: TRBJ1-1; v_gene: TRBV9; CDR3aa: CASSKGQGKGNTEAFF; CDR3nt: TGTGCCAGCAGCAAGGGACAGGGGAAAGGAAACACTGAAGCTTTCTTT
abundance: -; d_gene: -; j_gene: TRBJ1-1; v_gene: TRBV30; CDR3aa: CAWVDTGHTEAFF; CDR3nt: TGTGCCTGGGTCGACACAGGCCACACTGAAGCTTTCTTT
abundance: -; d_gene: TRBD2; j_gene: TRBJ2-1; v_gene: TRBV12-5; CDR3aa: CASGSPSGRGNEQFF; CDR3nt: TGTGCTAGTGGTTCGCCTAGCGGGAGAGGCAATGAGCAGTTCTTC
abundance: few; d_gene: -; j_gene: TRBJ2-3; v_gene: TRBV7-9; CDR3aa: CASSLKGFSTDTQYF; CDR3nt: TGTGCCAGCAGCTTAAAGGGTTTTAGCACAGATACGCAGTATTTT
abundance: few; d_gene: TRBD1; j_gene: TRBJ1-1; v_gene: TRBV4-3; CDR3aa: CASSQRGQGMGNTEAFF; CDR3nt: TGCGCCAGCAGCCAAAGGGGACAGGGGATGGGGAACACTGAAGCTTTCTTT
abundance: -; d_gene: TRBD1; j_gene: TRBJ1-5; v_gene: TRBV28; CDR3aa: CASSPGTGQPQHF; CDR3nt: TGTGCCAGCAGTCCCGGGACAGGTCAGCCCCAGCATTTT
abundance: -; d_gene: TRBD2; j_gene: TRBJ2-7; v_gene: TRBV15; CDR3aa: CATSRGGSGGSNEQYF; CDR3nt: TGTGCCACCAGCAGAGGGGGTTCGGGCGGGAGCAACGAGCAGTACTTC
abundance: -; d_gene: -; j_gene: TRBJ1-2; v_gene: TRBV27; CDR3aa: CASSLWQGYGYTF; CDR3nt: TGTGCCAGCAGTTTGTGGCAGGGGTATGGCTACACCTTC
abundance: few; d_gene: -; j_gene: TRBJ1-4; v_gene: TRBV11-1; CDR3aa: CASSPGQYEKLFF; CDR3nt: TGTGCCAGCAGCCCTGGACAGTATGAAAAACTGTTTTTT
abundance: -; d_gene: TRBD2; j_gene: TRBJ2-7; v_gene: TRBV27; CDR3aa: CASSLRSGTLYEQYF; CDR3nt: TGTGCCAGCAGTCTCCGGAGCGGGACTCTCTACGAGCAGTACTTC
abundance: few; d_gene: -; j_gene: TRBJ1-1; v_gene: TRBV30; CDR3aa: CAWAGQSEAFF; CDR3nt: TGTGCCTGGGCCGGACAGTCAGAAGCTTTCTTT
abundance: few; d_gene: -; j_gene: TRBJ2-3; v_gene: TRBV7-3; CDR3aa: CASSGGLDTDTQYF; CDR3nt: TGTGCCAGCAGCGGCGGGCTTGACACAGATACGCAGTATTTT
abundance: -; d_gene: TRBD2; j_gene: TRBJ2-7; v_gene: TRBV28; CDR3aa: CGTSGSYEQYF; CDR3nt: TGTGGGACTAGCGGGTCCTACGAGCAGTACTTC
abundance: -; d_gene: -; j_gene: TRBJ2-7; v_gene: TRBV30; CDR3aa: CAWSDNDYSYEQYF; CDR3nt: TGTGCCTGGAGTGATAATGACTACTCCTACGAGCAGTACTTC
abundance: -; d_gene: TRBD1; j_gene: TRBJ2-7; v_gene: TRBV7-6; CDR3aa: CASSLGLGQGHREQYF; CDR3nt: TGTGCCAGCAGCTTAGGACTGGGACAGGGGCATCGGGAGCAGTACTTC
abundance: -; d_gene: -; j_gene: TRBJ1-4; v_gene: TRBV7-2; CDR3aa: CASRPVGRLEKLFF; CDR3nt: TGTGCCAGCAGACCCGTGGGCAGGCTGGAAAAACTGTTTTTT
abundance: few; d_gene: TRBD1; j_gene: TRBJ2-3; v_gene: TRBV28; CDR3aa: CAHHRQGSTDTQYF; CDR3nt: TGTGCCCACCACCGACAGGGAAGCACAGATACGCAGTATTTT
abundance: -; d_gene: TRBD1; j_gene: TRBJ1-1; v_gene: TRBV29-1; CDR3aa: CSVETGGSAEAFF; CDR3nt: TGCAGCGTGGAGACAGGGGGCTCGGCTGAAGCTTTCTTT
abundance: -; d_gene: -; j_gene: TRBJ2-5; v_gene: TRBV5-1; CDR3aa: CASTTAFQETQYF; CDR3nt: TGCGCCAGCACCACGGCCTTTCAAGAGACCCAGTACTTC
abundance: -; d_gene: -; j_gene: TRBJ2-3; v_gene: TRBV7-2; CDR3aa: CASSLDWISTDTQYF; CDR3nt: TGTGCCAGCAGCTTAGACTGGATTAGCACAGATACGCAGTATTTT
abundance: few; d_gene: -; j_gene: TRBJ1-1; v_gene: TRBV7-9; CDR3aa: CASSLDRNTEAFF; CDR3nt: TGTGCCAGCAGCTTAGACAGAAACACTGAAGCTTTCTTT
abundance: -; d_gene: -; j_gene: TRBJ1-1; v_gene: TRBV7-9; CDR3aa: CASSRVGTVNTEAFF; CDR3nt: TGTGCCAGCAGCCGAGTAGGGACGGTTAACACTGAAGCTTTCTTT
abundance: few; d_gene: -; j_gene: TRBJ2-1; v_gene: TRBV11-3; CDR3aa: CASSPLGGQFF; CDR3nt: TGTGCCAGCAGCCCCCTGGGAGGGCAGTTCTTC
abundance: -; d_gene: -; j_gene: TRBJ2-7; v_gene: TRBV25-1; CDR3aa: CASARGYEQYF; CDR3nt: TGTGCCAGCGCACGGGGATACGAGCAGTACTTC
abundance: few; d_gene: -; j_gene: TRBJ1-4; v_gene: TRBV11-2; CDR3aa: CASRRASGEKLFF; CDR3nt: TGTGCCAGCAGACGGGCGAGCGGTGAAAAACTGTTTTTT
abundance: -; d_gene: TRBD2; j_gene: TRBJ2-7; v_gene: TRBV7-9; CDR3aa: CASSLWPSGPIYEQYF; CDR3nt: TGTGCCAGCAGCTTATGGCCTAGCGGACCCATCTACGAGCAGTACTTC
abundance: few; d_gene: -; j_gene: TRBJ1-4; v_gene: TRBV4-3; CDR3aa: CASSQDRATNEKLFF; CDR3nt: TGCGCCAGCAGCCAAGATCGGGCAACTAATGAAAAACTGTTTTTT
abundance: -; d_gene: TRBD2; j_gene: TRBJ2-2; v_gene: TRBV9; CDR3aa: CASSVLAGGNTGELFF; CDR3nt: TGTGCCAGCAGCGTACTAGCGGGAGGTAACACCGGGGAGCTGTTTTTT
abundance: few; d_gene: TRBD2; j_gene: TRBJ2-7; v_gene: TRBV7-2; CDR3aa: CASSLLAGGTEQYF; CDR3nt: TGTGCCAGCAGCCTACTAGCGGGAGGCACCGAGCAGTACTTC
abundance: -; d_gene: -; j_gene: TRBJ1-1; v_gene: TRBV30; CDR3aa: CAWSRQLNTEAFF; CDR3nt: TGTGCCTGGAGTAGACAGTTGAACACTGAAGCTTTCTTT
abundance: -; d_gene: -; j_gene: TRBJ1-1; v_gene: TRBV21-1; CDR3aa: CASSKRVYRAQNTEAFF; CDR3nt: TGTGCCAGCAGCAAACGAGTCTACCGGGCGCAGAACACTGAAGCTTTCTTT
abundance: -; d_gene: -; j_gene: TRBJ2-3; v_gene: TRBV7-2; CDR3aa: CASSPWLIPDTQYF; CDR3nt: TGTGCCAGCAGCCCCTGGCTGATCCCAGATACGCAGTATTTT
abundance: -; d_gene: -; j_gene: TRBJ1-2; v_gene: TRBV7-9; CDR3aa: CASSLQGPANYGYTF; CDR3nt: TGTGCCAGCAGCTTACAAGGGCCCGCTAACTATGGCTACACCTTC
abundance: -; d_gene: -; j_gene: TRBJ1-1; v_gene: TRBV11-1; CDR3aa: CASSLIRTAEAFF; CDR3nt: TGTGCCAGCAGCCTGATCCGGACAGCAGAAGCTTTCTTT